Listed here is a single TCR beta chain. This specimen belongs to a study of T cell changes during pregnancy in multiple sclerosis. TCRdb's copy holds only in-frame clones and misses some; the assay was immunoSEQ multiplex PCR. The table includes approximately 57,000 clones, about 91% detected once. The germline V gene has CDR1 MNHNS and CDR2 SASEGT. With 4 bases clipped from V and 3 bases from J, the junction kept 9 bases outside the gene matches. The CDR3 is 16 amino acids. The clonotype originates from a female donor with multiple sclerosis, enrolled in a pregnancy study. J is TRBJ1-5 and V is TRBV6-1; TRBD1 matches 7 bases. The sample here was CD4+ T cells from peripheral blood mononuclear cells, taken in the second trimester of pregnancy. CDR3 DNA sequence: TGTGCCAGCAGTGTTTTGCAGGGGACAGCCAATCAGCCCCAGCATTTT. Translated: CASSVLQGTANQPQHF.